This T cell receptor beta chain was retrieved from a study of shared clonotypes between healthy human individuals. CD45RO-negative, CCR7-positively selected cells formed the naive CD8 fraction, excluding terminally differentiated effector memory CD45RA+ cells. Using immunoSEQ multiplex PCR, the repertoire was profiled, and TCRdb retains in-frame clones only, with some absent. The sample has over 2,000,000 clones; around 93% are singletons. Specimen: naive CD8+ T cells from PBMCs. The receptor was derived from a man aged 18-30 years in good health. Some clones in this sample may be carry-over from other donors' samples.

The CDR3 DNA reads as TGTGCCAGCAGCTTAAGGGACGGGTCCCACGAGCAGTACTTC. Its protein is CASSLRDGSHEQYF. The V and J genes are TRBV11-3 and TRBJ2-7; D is possibly TRBD1 or TRBD2 (5 bases each). Trimming left V 2 bases short and J 5 bases short, with 13 bases between. The CDR3 loop spans 14 amino acids. In germline, CDR1 is SGHNT, CDR2 YENEEA.